The table lists the clone carrying this TCR beta chain with a count of one. This table comes from immunoSEQ multiplex PCR, and its TCRdb copy is limited to in-frame clones, with some not included. The sample yields about 160,000 clones, approximately 81% seen once. Seattle patient enrollment occurred during active infection, with longitudinal follow-up thereafter. The data derive from a study of blood T cell repertoires in COVID-19. The ends were cut back, 3 bases at V and 0 bases at J, with 14 bases in the middle. Germline V lookup: CDR1 SNHLY, CDR2 FYNNEI. This CDR3 has 16 residues. The sequenced sample consisted of peripheral blood. The gene calls are TRBV2 and TRBJ1-2; the D is unclear. The clonotype originates from a woman aged 45-65 years with COVID-19, enrolled during active disease. In nucleotides, the CDR3 is TGTGCCAGCAGTGAGGGGTTGGGAGGTACTAACTATGGCTACACCTTC. Protein product: CASSEGLGGTNYGYTF.